This T cell receptor (beta chain) is from a study of blood T cell repertoires in COVID-19. Overall study context: COVID-19 samples collected from the United States, Italy and Spain covered acute and convalescent phases. The cDNA or gDNA used as material had been derived from T cells, B-cell-depleted T cells, or PBMCs.

Germline lookup yields CDR1 SGHNT and CDR2 YYREEE (reference sequence). Trimming pared 4 bases from V and 5 bases from J, leaving 8 bases between. The CDR3 sequence is 12 residues long. As handled by the study authors: The assay estimated nucleated cells by amplifying reference gene primers. This table comes from immunoSEQ multiplex PCR, and its TCRdb copy is limited to in-frame clones, with some not included. V, J and clone size are taken as reported in that table, and D and trimming were inferred from the DNA itself. Among over 150,000 clones, around 87% were seen once, and the ten largest hold about 0.96%.

J is TRBJ2-3 and V is TRBV5-4; no firm D call. The sequence came from a woman aged 18-35 years who had recovered from COVID-19. Sequenced sample: peripheral blood. CDR3 in amino acids: CASSPSEDTQYF. As DNA, the CDR3 is TGTGCCAGCAGCCCGAGCGAAGATACGCAGTATTTT.